This T cell receptor beta chain was found in a study of CD8 T cells in ankylosing spondylitis. This CDR3 is built from 11 residues. Germline V gene sequence: CDR1 SQVTM, CDR2 ANQGSEA. Trimming removed 4 bases from V and 8 bases from J, with 11 bases in between. TCRdb analysed the 5' RACE reads with MiXCR anew, one entry per CDR3 protein. The sample holds 250,000 to 300,000 distinct CDR3 sequences, about 19% seen once. The TCR was taken from a male donor with ankylosing spondylitis or in good health (not recorded which). The sample consisted of blood, either unsorted or a sorted T cell fraction (not recorded which). This chain joins TRBV29-1 and TRBJ1-2; TRBD1 might be the D (6 bases). This CDR3 reads CSVVQGEGYTF. DNA for the CDR3: TGCAGCGTTGTACAGGGAGAGGGCTACACCTTC.